This T cell receptor (beta chain) was found in a study of graft-versus-host responses after intestinal transplantation. Study overall: Each patient got anti-thymocyte globulin induction, then tacrolimus and steroids for roughly 3 years.

Study-wide findings and caveats: Present in recipient marrow, GvH clones included some that appeared first in ileum or blood.

There are 18 residues in the CDR3. Germline-derived CDR1 and CDR2 are SGHRS and YFSETQ. V was clipped by 0 bases and J by 2 bases, with 18 bases between them. Notes on this clone: Its antigen remains unknown.

Libraries were prepared by immunoSEQ multiplex PCR; TCRdb keeps only in-frame clonotypes and omits some of them. The repertoire consists of under 100,000 clones, with 80% to 95% occurring once and the leading ten covering about 0.4%. The source of this sequence is a human donor who was the organ donor for an intestinal transplant. This sequence joins TRBV5-1 and TRBJ2-1, with D possibly being TRBD1 (6 bases). Sequencing used unstimulated CD8+ T cells sorted from spleen or lymph node cells, obtained before transplant. CDR3 residues: CASSLGVLEQGPYNEQFF. CDR3 nucleotides: TGCGCCAGCAGCTTGGGAGTACTTGAACAGGGACCCTACAATGAGCAGTTCTTC.